Given below is one TCR beta chain in context. The entry originates in a study of shared clonotypes between healthy human individuals. Looking at the study overall: Each donor had three CD4 naive, three CD4 memory, two CD8 naive and one CD8 memory plate.

Sequencing was performed with immunoSEQ multiplex PCR; in TCRdb, only in-frame clones are kept and a portion is missing. The profile shows under 600,000 clones, approximately 94% of them singletons. V was trimmed by 11 bases and J by 1 base, leaving 17 bases between them. There are 14 residues in the CDR3. Germline-derived CDR1 and CDR2 are SNHLY and FYNNEI. V and J are TRBV2 and TRBJ2-5; D uncertain. The origin of this receptor is a woman in her twenties or thirties in good health. The sequenced sample was naive CD4+ T cells sorted from blood. Subset denoted: CD45RA+ positively selected. Here the CDR3 reads CAGPDERTQETQYF. The CDR3 DNA is TGTGCCGGCCCAGATGAGAGGACCCAAGAGACCCAGTACTTC.